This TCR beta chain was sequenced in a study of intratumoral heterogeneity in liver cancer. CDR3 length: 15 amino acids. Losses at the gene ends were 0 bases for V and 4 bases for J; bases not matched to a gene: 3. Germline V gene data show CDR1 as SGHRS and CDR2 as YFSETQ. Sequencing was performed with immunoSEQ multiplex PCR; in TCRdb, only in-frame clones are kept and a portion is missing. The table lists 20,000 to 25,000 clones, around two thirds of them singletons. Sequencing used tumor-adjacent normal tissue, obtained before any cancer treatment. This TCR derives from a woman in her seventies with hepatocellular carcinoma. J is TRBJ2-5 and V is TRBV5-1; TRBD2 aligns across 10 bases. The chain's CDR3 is CASSLVPSGRETQYF. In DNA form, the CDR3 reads TGCGCCAGCAGCTTGGTACCTAGCGGGAGAGAGACCCAGTACTTC.